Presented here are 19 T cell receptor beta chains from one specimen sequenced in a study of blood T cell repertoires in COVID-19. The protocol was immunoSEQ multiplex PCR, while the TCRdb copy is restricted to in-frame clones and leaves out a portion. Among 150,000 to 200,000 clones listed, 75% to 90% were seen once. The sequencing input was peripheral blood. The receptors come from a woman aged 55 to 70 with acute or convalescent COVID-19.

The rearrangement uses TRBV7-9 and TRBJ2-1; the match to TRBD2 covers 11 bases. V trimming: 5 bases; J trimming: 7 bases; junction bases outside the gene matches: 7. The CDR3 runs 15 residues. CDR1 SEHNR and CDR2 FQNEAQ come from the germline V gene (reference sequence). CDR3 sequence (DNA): TGTGCCAGCAGCATGACTAGCGGGACGTCGAATGAGCAGTTCTTC. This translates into CASSMTSGTSNEQFF.

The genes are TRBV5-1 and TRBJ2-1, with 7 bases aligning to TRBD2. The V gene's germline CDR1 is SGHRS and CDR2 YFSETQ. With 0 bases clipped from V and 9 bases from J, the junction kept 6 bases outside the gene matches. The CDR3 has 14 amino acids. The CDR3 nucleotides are TGCGCCAGCAGCTTGGGGACTAGTAGTACTGAGCAGTTCTTC. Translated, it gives CASSLGTSSTEQFF.

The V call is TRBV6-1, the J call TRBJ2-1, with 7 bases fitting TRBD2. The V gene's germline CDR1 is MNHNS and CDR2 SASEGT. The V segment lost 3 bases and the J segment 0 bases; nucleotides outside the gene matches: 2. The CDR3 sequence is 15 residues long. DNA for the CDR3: TGTGCCAGCAGTGAGGCTAGCGGCTCCTACAATGAGCAGTTCTTC. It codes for CASSEASGSYNEQFF.

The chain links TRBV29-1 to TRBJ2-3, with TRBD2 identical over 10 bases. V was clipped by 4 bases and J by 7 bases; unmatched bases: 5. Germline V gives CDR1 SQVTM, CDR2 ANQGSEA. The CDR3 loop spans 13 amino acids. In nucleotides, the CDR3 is TGCAGCGTTGGGAGCGGGAGGGCCAATACGCAGTATTTT. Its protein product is CSVGSGRANTQYF.

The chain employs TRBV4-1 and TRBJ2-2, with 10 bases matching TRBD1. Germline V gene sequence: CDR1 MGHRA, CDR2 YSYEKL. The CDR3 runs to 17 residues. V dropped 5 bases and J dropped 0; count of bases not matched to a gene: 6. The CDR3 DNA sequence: TGCGCCAGCAGCTACGACGGGACAGGGGCGAACACCGGGGAGCTGTTTTTT. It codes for CASSYDGTGANTGELFF.

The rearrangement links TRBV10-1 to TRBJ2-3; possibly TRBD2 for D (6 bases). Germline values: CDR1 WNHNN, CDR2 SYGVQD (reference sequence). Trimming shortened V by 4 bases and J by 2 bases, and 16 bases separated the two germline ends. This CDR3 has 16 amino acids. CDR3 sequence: CASSALAGLNTDTQYF. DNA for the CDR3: TGCGCCAGCAGTGCACTAGCCGGATTGAACACAGATACGCAGTATTTT.

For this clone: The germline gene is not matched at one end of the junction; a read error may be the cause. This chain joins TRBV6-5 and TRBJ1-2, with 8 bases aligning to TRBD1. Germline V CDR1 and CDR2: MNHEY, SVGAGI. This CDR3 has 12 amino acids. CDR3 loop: CASGGGTGSLAF. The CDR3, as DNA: TGTGCCAGCGGGGGGGGGACAGGCTCTCTCGCCTTC.

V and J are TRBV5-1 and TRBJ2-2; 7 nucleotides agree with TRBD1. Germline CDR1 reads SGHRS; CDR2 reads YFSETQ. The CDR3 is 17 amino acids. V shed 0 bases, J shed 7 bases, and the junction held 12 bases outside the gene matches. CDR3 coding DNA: TGCGCCAGCAGCTTGGCCTATAGGGGGCTCTCTAACGGGGAGCTGTTTTTT. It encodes CASSLAYRGLSNGELFF.

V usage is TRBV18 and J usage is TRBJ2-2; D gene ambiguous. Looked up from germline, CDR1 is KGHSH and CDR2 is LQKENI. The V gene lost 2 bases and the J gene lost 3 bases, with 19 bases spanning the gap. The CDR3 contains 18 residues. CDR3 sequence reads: CASSPAAAQNPYTGELFF. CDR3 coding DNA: TGTGCCAGCTCACCAGCGGCAGCTCAAAATCCGTACACCGGGGAGCTGTTTTTT.

The CDR3 DNA follows: TGCAGTGCTAGTCCAGGGATAGATTCACCCCTCCACTTT. It translates to CSASPGIDSPLHF. The chain carries TRBV20-1 and TRBJ1-6, with D possibly being TRBD1 (5 bases). The CDR3 is made up of 13 amino acids. CDR1 is DFQATT, CDR2 SNEGSKA, per germline (reference sequence). V was pared by 3 bases and J by 8 bases, with 11 bases between.

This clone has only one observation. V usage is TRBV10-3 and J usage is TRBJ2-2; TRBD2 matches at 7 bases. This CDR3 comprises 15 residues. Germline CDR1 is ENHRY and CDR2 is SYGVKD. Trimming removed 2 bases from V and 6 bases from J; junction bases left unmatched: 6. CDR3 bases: TGTGCCATCAGTGAGGTCGGGGGGTTCGCCGGGGAGCTGTTTTTT. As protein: CAISEVGGFAGELFF.

This chain's CDR3 is CAIRTSRDYNEQFF. CDR3 DNA: TGTGCCATCAGAACTAGCAGGGATTACAATGAGCAGTTCTTC. V and J are TRBV10-3 and TRBJ2-1, with D maybe TRBD2 (6 bases). V dropped 6 bases and J dropped 4 bases, with 13 bases sitting between them. The CDR3 contains 14 residues. Germline CDR1 and CDR2: ENHRY and SYGVKD.

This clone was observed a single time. CDR3 sequence: CASSIGGESPLHF. The CDR3 nucleotides are TGCGCCAGCAGCATAGGGGGCGAATCACCCCTCCACTTT. This rearrangement joins TRBV5-1 to TRBJ1-6, with 7 bases fitting TRBD1. V shed 4 bases and J 10 bases; nucleotides not matched to a gene: 5. Germline V CDR1 and CDR2: SGHRS, YFSETQ. CDR3 length: 13 amino acids.

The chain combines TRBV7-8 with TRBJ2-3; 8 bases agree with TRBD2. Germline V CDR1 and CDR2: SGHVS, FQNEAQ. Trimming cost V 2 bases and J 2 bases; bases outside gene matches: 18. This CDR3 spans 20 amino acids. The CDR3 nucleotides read TGTGCCAGCAGCTTACCACTCAGCGCGGGAGGCCCGATTAACACAGATACGCAGTATTTT. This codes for CASSLPLSAGGPINTDTQYF.

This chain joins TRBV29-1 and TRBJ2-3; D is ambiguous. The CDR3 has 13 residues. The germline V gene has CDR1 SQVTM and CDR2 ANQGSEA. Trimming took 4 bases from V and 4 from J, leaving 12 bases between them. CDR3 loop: CSVVTPRADTQYF. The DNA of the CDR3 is TGCAGCGTTGTAACCCCACGAGCAGATACGCAGTATTTT.

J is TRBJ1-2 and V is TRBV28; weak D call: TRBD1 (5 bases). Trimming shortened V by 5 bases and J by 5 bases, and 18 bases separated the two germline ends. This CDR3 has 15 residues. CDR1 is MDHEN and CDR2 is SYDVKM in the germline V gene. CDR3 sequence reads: CASSRDRSFWYGYTF. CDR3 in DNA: TGTGCCAGCAGTCGTGACAGATCGTTTTGGTATGGCTACACCTTC.

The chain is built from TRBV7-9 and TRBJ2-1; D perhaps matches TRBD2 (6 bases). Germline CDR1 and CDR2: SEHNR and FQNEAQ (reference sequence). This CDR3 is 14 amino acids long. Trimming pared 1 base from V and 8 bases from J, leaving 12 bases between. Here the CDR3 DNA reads TGTGCCAGCAGCTTAGGGAGCGGGTTGGATGAGCAGTTCTTC. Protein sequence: CASSLGSGLDEQFF.

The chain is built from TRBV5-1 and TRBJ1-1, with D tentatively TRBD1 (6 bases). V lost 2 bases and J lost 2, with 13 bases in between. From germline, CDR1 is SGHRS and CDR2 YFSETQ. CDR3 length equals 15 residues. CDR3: CASSFREGGNTEAFF. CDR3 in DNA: TGCGCCAGCAGCTTCAGGGAGGGGGGAAACACTGAAGCTTTCTTT.

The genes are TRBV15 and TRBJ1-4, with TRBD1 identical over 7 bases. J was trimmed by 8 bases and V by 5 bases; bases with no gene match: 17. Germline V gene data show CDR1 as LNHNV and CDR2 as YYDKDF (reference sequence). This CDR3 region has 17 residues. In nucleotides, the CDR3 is TGTGCCACCAGCGCGCAAGCCGGGACAGCCCTAGGGGAAAAACTGTTTTTT. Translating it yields CATSAQAGTALGEKLFF. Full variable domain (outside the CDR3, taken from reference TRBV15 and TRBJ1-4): DAMVIQNPRYQVTQFGKPVTLSCSQTLNHNVMYWYQQKSSQAPKLLFHYYDKDFNNEADTPDNFQSRRPNTSFCFLDIRSPGLGDTAMYLCATSAQAGTALGEKLFFGSGTQLSVL.